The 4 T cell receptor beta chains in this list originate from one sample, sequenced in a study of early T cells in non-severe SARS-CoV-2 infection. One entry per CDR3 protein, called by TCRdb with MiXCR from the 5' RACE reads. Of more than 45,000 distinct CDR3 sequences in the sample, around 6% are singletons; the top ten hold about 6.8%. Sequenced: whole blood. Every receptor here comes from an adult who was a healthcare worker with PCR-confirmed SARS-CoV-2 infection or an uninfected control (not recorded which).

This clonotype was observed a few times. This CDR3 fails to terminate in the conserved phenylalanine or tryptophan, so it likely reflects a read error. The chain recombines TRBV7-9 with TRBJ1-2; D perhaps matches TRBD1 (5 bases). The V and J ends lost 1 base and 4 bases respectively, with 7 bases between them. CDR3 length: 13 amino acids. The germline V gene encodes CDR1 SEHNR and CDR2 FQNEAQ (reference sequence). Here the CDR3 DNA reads TGTGCCAGCAGCTTAGACGGGGGCTATGGCTACACCTCC. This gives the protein CASSLDGGYGYTS.

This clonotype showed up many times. CDR3 protein: CSARPVGHPSNEKLFF. The CDR3, as DNA: TGCAGTGCTAGGCCCGTGGGACACCCCTCTAATGAAAAACTGTTTTTT. The chain couples TRBV20-1 to TRBJ1-4, with TRBD1 as a possible D gene (6 bases). The CDR3 is 16 amino acids. CDR1 DFQATT and CDR2 SNEGSKA come from the germline V gene (reference sequence). V was trimmed by 3 bases and J by 3 bases, leaving 17 bases between them.

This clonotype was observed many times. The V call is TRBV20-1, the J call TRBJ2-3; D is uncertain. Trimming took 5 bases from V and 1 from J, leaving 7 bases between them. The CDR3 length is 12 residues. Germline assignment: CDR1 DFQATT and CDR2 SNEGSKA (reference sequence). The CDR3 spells CSAGVGTDTQYF. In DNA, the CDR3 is TGCAGTGCTGGGGTCGGCACAGATACGCAGTATTTT.

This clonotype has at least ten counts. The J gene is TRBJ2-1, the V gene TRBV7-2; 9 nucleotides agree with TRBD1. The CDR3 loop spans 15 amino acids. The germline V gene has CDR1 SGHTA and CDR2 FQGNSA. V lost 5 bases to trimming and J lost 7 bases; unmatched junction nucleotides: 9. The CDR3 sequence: CASSRWDRAPNEQFF. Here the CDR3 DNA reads TGTGCCAGCAGCAGATGGGACAGGGCTCCAAATGAGCAGTTCTTC.